This T cell receptor beta chain was identified during a study of cytomegalovirus exposure and HLA in healthy donors. General study results and limits: In a later analysis, across HLA loci, associated TCR counts were highest for DRB1, lowest for HLA-C. Roughly uniform depth of sequencing across donors was assumed in presence/absence analyses. According to an earlier analysis, most TCR beta V segments yielded productive rearrangements about 87% or about 30% of the time.

This clone is a singleton in its sample. Antigen specificity is unknown. PCR amplification relied on 60 Vbeta primers (plus 13 Jbeta primers). Method: immunoSEQ multiplex PCR; TCRdb's copy keeps in-frame clones and lacks some. Here the sample spans some 87,000 clones, roughly three quarters being singletons. This CDR3 region has 19 residues. The receptor comes from a woman aged 40-49 years in good health and CMV-seropositive. V gene TRBV21-1 combines with J gene TRBJ2-1; TRBD1 was called by the table and not checked on the DNA. TRBV21-1 is an annotated pseudogene. Sequenced material: PBMCs. The CDR3 loop reads CASSKSYRVNECTYNEQFF. The CDR3 nucleotides read TGTGCCAGCAGCAAAAGTTACAGGGTGAACGAGTGCACCTACAATGAGCAGTTCTTC.